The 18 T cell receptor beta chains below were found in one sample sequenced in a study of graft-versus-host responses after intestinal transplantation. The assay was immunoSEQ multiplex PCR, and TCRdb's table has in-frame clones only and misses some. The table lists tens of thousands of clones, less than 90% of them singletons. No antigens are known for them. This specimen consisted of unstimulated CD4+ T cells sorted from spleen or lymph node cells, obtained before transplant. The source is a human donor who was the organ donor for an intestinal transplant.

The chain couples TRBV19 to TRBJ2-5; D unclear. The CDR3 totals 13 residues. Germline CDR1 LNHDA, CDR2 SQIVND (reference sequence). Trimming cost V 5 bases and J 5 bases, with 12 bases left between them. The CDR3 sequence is CASSLQTWETQYF. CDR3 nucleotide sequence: TGTGCCAGTAGTCTCCAGACTTGGGAGACCCAGTACTTC.

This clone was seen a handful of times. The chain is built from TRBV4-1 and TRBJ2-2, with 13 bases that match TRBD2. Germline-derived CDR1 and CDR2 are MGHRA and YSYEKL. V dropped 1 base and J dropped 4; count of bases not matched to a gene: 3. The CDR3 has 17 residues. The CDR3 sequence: CASSQARLAGGTGELFF. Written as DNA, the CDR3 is TGCGCCAGCAGCCAAGCCAGACTAGCGGGGGGCACCGGGGAGCTGTTTTTT.

The CDR3 sequence is CSGTSPGQGREQYF. DNA of the CDR3: TGCAGCGGGACTTCACCGGGACAGGGCCGGGAGCAGTACTTC. V is TRBV29-1 and J is TRBJ2-5, with 9 positions matching TRBD1. CDR3 length equals 14 residues. CDR1 and CDR2 from the germline V gene are SQVTM and ANQGSEA. V lost 7 bases, J lost 11 bases, and 17 bases stayed unmatched.

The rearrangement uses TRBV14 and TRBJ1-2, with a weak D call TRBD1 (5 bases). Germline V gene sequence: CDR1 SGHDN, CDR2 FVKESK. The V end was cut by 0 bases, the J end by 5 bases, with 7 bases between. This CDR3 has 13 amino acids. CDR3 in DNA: TGTGCCAGCAGCCAAGAGGGGGGGTATGGCTACACCTTC. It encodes CASSQEGGYGYTF.

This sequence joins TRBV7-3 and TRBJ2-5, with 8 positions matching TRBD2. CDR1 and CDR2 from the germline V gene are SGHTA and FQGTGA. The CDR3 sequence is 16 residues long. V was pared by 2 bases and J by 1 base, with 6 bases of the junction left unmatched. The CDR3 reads CASSLGWRGVQETQYF. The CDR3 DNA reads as TGTGCCAGCAGCTTAGGGTGGCGGGGGGTCCAAGAGACCCAGTACTTC.

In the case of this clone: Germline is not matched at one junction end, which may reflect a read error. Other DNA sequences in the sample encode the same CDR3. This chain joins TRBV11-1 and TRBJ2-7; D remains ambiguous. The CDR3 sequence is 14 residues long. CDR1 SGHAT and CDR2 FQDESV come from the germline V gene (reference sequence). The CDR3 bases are TGTGCCAGCAGCTTAGAGCAGGCCACCTATGAGCAGTACTTC. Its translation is CASSLEQATYEQYF.

The CDR3 DNA follows: TGCGCCAGCAGCTGGCACTTGACAGGGGAGACCCAGTACTTC. Protein product: CASSWHLTGETQYF. The V gene is TRBV5-1, the J gene TRBJ2-5; 7 bases map to TRBD1. The germline gives CDR1 SGHRS, CDR2 YFSETQ. The CDR3 is made up of 14 amino acids. J lost 5 bases, V lost 3 bases, and 7 bases had no gene match.

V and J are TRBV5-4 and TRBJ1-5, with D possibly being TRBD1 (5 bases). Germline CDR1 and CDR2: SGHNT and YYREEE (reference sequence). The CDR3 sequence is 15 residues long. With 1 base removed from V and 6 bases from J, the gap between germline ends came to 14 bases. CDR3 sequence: CASSLRGKSGQPQHF. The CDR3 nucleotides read TGTGCCAGCAGCTTGCGGGGGAAAAGCGGTCAGCCCCAGCATTTT.

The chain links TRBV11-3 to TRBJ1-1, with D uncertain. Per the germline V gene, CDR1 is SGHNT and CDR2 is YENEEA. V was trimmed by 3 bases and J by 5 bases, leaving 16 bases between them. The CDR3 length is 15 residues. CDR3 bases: TGTGCCAGCAGCTTCGGTGGTGCGGCCAAAACTGAAGCTTTCTTT. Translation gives CASSFGGAAKTEAFF.

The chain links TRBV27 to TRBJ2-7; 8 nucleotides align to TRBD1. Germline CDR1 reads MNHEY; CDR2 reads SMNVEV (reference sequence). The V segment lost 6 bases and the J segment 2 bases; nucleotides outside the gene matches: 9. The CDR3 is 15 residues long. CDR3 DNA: TGTGCCAGCAGATTAAGGACAGGGAAAGCCTACGAGCAGTACTTC. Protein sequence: CASRLRTGKAYEQYF.

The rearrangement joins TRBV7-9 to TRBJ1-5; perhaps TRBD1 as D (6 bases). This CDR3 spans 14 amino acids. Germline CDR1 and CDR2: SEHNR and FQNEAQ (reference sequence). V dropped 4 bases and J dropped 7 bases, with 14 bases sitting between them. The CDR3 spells CASSSRGGEQPQHF. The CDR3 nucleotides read TGTGCCAGCAGCTCCCGAGGGGGTGAGCAGCCCCAGCATTTT.

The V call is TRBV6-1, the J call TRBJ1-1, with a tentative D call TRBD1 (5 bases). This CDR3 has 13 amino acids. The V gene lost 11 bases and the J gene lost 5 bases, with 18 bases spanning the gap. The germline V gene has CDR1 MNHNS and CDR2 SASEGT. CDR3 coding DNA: TGTGCCGGGTCTCAGGGATTGGGGACTGAAGCTTTCTTT. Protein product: CAGSQGLGTEAFF.

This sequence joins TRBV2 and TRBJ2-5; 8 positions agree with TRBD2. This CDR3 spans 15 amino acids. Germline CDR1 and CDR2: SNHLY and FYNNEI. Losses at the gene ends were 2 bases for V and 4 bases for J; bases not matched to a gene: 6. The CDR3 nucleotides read TGTGCCAGCAGTGAAAGGTCGGGAGGGACAGAGACCCAGTACTTC. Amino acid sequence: CASSERSGGTETQYF.

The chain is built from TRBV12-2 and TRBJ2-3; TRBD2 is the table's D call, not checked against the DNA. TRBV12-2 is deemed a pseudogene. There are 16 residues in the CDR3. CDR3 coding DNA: TGTGCAAGTCGTCCCGCCCCAGCGGGGTACACAGATACGCAGTATTTT. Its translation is CASRPAPAGYTDTQYF.

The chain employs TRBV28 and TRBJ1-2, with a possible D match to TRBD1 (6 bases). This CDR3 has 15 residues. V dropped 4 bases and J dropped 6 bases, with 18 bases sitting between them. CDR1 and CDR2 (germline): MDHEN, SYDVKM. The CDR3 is CASSSPGGNRDGYTF. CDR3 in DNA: TGTGCCAGCAGTTCACCCGGGGGGAACAGGGATGGCTACACCTTC.

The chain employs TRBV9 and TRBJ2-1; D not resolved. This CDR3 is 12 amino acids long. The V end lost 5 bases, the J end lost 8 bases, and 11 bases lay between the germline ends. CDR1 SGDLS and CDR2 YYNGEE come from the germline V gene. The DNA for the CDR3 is TGTGCCAGCAGTGAACGCCTAGATGAGCAGTTCTTC. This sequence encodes CASSERLDEQFF. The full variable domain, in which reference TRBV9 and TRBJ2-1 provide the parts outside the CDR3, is DSGVTQTPKHLITATGQRVTLRCSPRSGDLSVYWYQQSLDQGLQFLIQYYNGEERAKGNILERFSAQQFPDLHSELNLSSLELGDSALYFCASSERLDEQFFGPGTRLTVL.

The CDR3 is CASSQEPAGGYTDTQYF. The CDR3 DNA follows: TGCGCCAGCAGCCAAGAGCCAGCGGGGGGATACACAGATACGCAGTATTTT. The gene calls are TRBV4-1 and TRBJ2-3, with 9 bases fitting TRBD2. The V and J ends lost 0 bases and 2 bases, in that order; junction bases with no gene match: 6. CDR1 and CDR2 from the germline V gene are MGHRA and YSYEKL. The CDR3 consists of 17 residues.

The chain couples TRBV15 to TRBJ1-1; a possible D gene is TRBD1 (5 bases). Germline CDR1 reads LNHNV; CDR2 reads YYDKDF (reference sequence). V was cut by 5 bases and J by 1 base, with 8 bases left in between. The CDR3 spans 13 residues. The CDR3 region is CATSADTNTEAFF. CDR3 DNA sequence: TGTGCCACCAGCGCGGACACGAACACTGAAGCTTTCTTT.